The clone carrying this T cell receptor (beta chain) appeared a single time. The CDR3 is 17 residues long. Germline V CDR1 and CDR2: MNHEY, SVGEGT. With 0 bases clipped from V and 4 bases from J, the junction kept 8 bases outside the gene matches. The sample belongs to a study of blood T cell repertoires in COVID-19. Study information: Italy, Spain and the United States were the sources of the convalescent and acute COVID-19 samples. Sample material is recorded as cDNA or gDNA derived from T cells, B-cell-depleted T cells, or PBMCs.

This table comes from immunoSEQ multiplex PCR, and its TCRdb copy is limited to in-frame clones, with some not included. The sample yields 340,000 or so clones, approximately 83% seen once. Sequenced material: PBMCs or T cells enriched from blood (not recorded which). This sequence originates from a woman aged 40 to 50 with acute COVID-19. This chain joins TRBV6-2 or TRBV6-3 and TRBJ2-3, with TRBD2 matching over 9 bases. The DNA of the CDR3 is TGTGCCAGCAGTTACTCCCCTCGCGGGGGGGCCGCAGATACGCAGTATTTT. Translating gives CASSYSPRGGAADTQYF.